This is a list of T cell receptor beta chains from one sample in a study of CD8 T cells in Susac syndrome. Each CDR3 protein is one row after TCRdb ran MiXCR on the immunoSEQ multiplex PCR reads. The sample carries 120,000 to 150,000 distinct CDR3 sequences, approximately 95% recorded once. Sequencing was done on a sample of CD4+ T cells from PBMCs. These receptors all come from a human donor with Susac syndrome. The CDR3 runs from the conserved cysteine through the conserved F or W. The order of the fields is clone size, CDR3 length, J gene, D gene, V gene, CDR3 DNA, CDR3 protein. A D gene is named only where the DNA matches it firmly. The size field is filled for only some rows; it gives once, few, many or a size class.

clone size: .
CDR3 length: 15
J gene: TRBJ1-1
D gene: .
V gene: TRBV27
CDR3 DNA: TGTGCCAGCAACGTCGGGCGGGGTGGAAACACTGAAGCTTTCTTT
CDR3 protein: CASNVGRGGNTEAFF

clone size: .
CDR3 length: 12
J gene: TRBJ2-7
D gene: .
V gene: TRBV20-1
CDR3 DNA: TGCAGTGCTAGGCGGCAGGGCGGGGAGCAGTACTTC
CDR3 protein: CSARRQGGEQYF

clone size: .
CDR3 length: 16
J gene: TRBJ2-7
D gene: TRBD1
V gene: TRBV12-3/TRBV12-4
CDR3 DNA: TGTGCCAGCAGCAAATCGCCCCTTACAGGGGGCAACGAGCAGTACTTC
CDR3 protein: CASSKSPLTGGNEQYF

clone size: .
CDR3 length: 18
J gene: TRBJ2-7
D gene: TRBD1
V gene: TRBV4-1
CDR3 DNA: TGCGCCAGCAGCCACAACCCAGGGGGGACAGGCGCTCCCTACGAGCAGTACTTC
CDR3 protein: CASSHNPGGTGAPYEQYF

clone size: .
CDR3 length: 18
J gene: TRBJ2-3
D gene: TRBD2
V gene: TRBV28
CDR3 DNA: TGTGCCAGCAGTGGGAAAGGGACTAGCGGGAGAGGGACAGATACGCAGTATTTT
CDR3 protein: CASSGKGTSGRGTDTQYF

clone size: once
CDR3 length: 10
J gene: TRBJ2-7
D gene: .
V gene: TRBV5-1
CDR3 DNA: TGCGCCAGGGTCTTGGGTGAGCAGTACTTC
CDR3 protein: CARVLGEQYF

clone size: .
CDR3 length: 13
J gene: TRBJ1-1
D gene: .
V gene: TRBV18
CDR3 DNA: TGTGCCAGCTCACTGTCACAGAACACTGAAGCTTTCTTT
CDR3 protein: CASSLSQNTEAFF

clone size: .
CDR3 length: 13
J gene: TRBJ2-2
D gene: TRBD1
V gene: TRBV20-1
CDR3 DNA: TGCAGTGCTAGACGACAGGGGGCCGGGGAGCTGTTTTTT
CDR3 protein: CSARRQGAGELFF

clone size: once
CDR3 length: 15
J gene: TRBJ2-3
D gene: .
V gene: TRBV29-1
CDR3 DNA: TGCAGCGTTGTTGGGGTCGGGGGAAGCACAGATACGCAGTATTTT
CDR3 protein: CSVVGVGGSTDTQYF

clone size: .
CDR3 length: 12
J gene: TRBJ2-3
D gene: .
V gene: TRBV29-1
CDR3 DNA: TGCAGCGTTGAAGATTCCGGAGATACGCAGTATTTT
CDR3 protein: CSVEDSGDTQYF

clone size: .
CDR3 length: 12
J gene: TRBJ2-2
D gene: .
V gene: TRBV28
CDR3 DNA: TGTGCCAGCAGTTACCTGGACCGGGAGCTGTTTTTT
CDR3 protein: CASSYLDRELFF

clone size: .
CDR3 length: 14
J gene: TRBJ1-5
D gene: TRBD1
V gene: TRBV3-1
CDR3 DNA: TGTGCCAGCAGCCTCGGGACAGGGGGCCAGCCCCAGCATTTT
CDR3 protein: CASSLGTGGQPQHF

clone size: .
CDR3 length: 15
J gene: TRBJ2-7
D gene: .
V gene: TRBV5-1
CDR3 DNA: TGCGCCAGCAGCCTAAGGACCAGCCAGTCAGCCGAGCAGTACTTC
CDR3 protein: CASSLRTSQSAEQYF

clone size: .
CDR3 length: 15
J gene: TRBJ2-5
D gene: TRBD2
V gene: TRBV9
CDR3 DNA: TGTGCCAGCAGCCCCGGGACTAGTATAACGGAGACCCAGTACTTC
CDR3 protein: CASSPGTSITETQYF

clone size: .
CDR3 length: 15
J gene: TRBJ2-5
D gene: .
V gene: TRBV7-2
CDR3 DNA: TGTGCCAGCAGCCTCCAGGCGGCAGATCAAGAGACCCAGTACTTC
CDR3 protein: CASSLQAADQETQYF

clone size: once
CDR3 length: 15
J gene: TRBJ1-2
D gene: TRBD1
V gene: TRBV7-9
CDR3 DNA: TGTGCCAGCAGCAGAAACGACAGGGCGCTGCTTGGCTACACCTTC
CDR3 protein: CASSRNDRALLGYTF

clone size: .
CDR3 length: 13
J gene: TRBJ1-1
D gene: .
V gene: TRBV9
CDR3 DNA: TGTGCCAGCAGCGTAACGGGGGAGACTGAAGCTTTCTTT
CDR3 protein: CASSVTGETEAFF

clone size: .
CDR3 length: 18
J gene: TRBJ2-2
D gene: TRBD2
V gene: TRBV9
CDR3 DNA: TGTGCCAGCAGCTCCGGGGGGGAAGGACTAGCGGGCACCGGGGAGCTGTTTTTT
CDR3 protein: CASSSGGEGLAGTGELFF

clone size: .
CDR3 length: 8
J gene: TRBJ2-5
D gene: .
V gene: TRBV7-9
CDR3 DNA: TGTGCCAGCAGCCCTTCAAACTTC
CDR3 protein: CASSPSNF

clone size: .
CDR3 length: 17
J gene: TRBJ2-3
D gene: TRBD2
V gene: TRBV5-1
CDR3 DNA: TGCGCCAGCAGCTTGGTCCCAGCGGGAGAATCAACAGATACGCAGTATTTT
CDR3 protein: CASSLVPAGESTDTQYF

clone size: .
CDR3 length: 15
J gene: TRBJ2-3
D gene: .
V gene: TRBV11-2
CDR3 DNA: TGTGCCAGCAGCCACGAAGGAAGCAGTCAAGCTACGCAGTATTTT
CDR3 protein: CASSHEGSSQATQYF

clone size: .
CDR3 length: 15
J gene: TRBJ1-1
D gene: TRBD1
V gene: TRBV25-1
CDR3 DNA: TGTGCCAGCAGTGAATTCGGACAGGGGAACACTGAAGCTTTCTTT
CDR3 protein: CASSEFGQGNTEAFF

clone size: .
CDR3 length: 12
J gene: TRBJ2-5
D gene: TRBD2
V gene: TRBV29-1
CDR3 DNA: TGCAGCATACGGGGGGGCCACGAGACCCAGTACTTC
CDR3 protein: CSIRGGHETQYF

clone size: .
CDR3 length: 14
J gene: TRBJ1-2
D gene: TRBD1
V gene: TRBV7-9
CDR3 DNA: TGTGCCAGCCGTCCCGGGACAGTTTTCCATGGCTACACCTTC
CDR3 protein: CASRPGTVFHGYTF

clone size: .
CDR3 length: 13
J gene: TRBJ2-5
D gene: .
V gene: TRBV3-1
CDR3 DNA: TGTGCCAGCAGCCACGGCCTAAAAGAGACCCAGTACTTC
CDR3 protein: CASSHGLKETQYF

clone size: once
CDR3 length: 12
J gene: TRBJ1-5
D gene: .
V gene: TRBV19
CDR3 DNA: TGTGCCAGTAGACTCAGCAATCAGCCCCAGCATTTT
CDR3 protein: CASRLSNQPQHF

clone size: .
CDR3 length: 13
J gene: TRBJ1-2
D gene: TRBD1
V gene: TRBV20-1
CDR3 DNA: TGCAGTGCAACCGACAGGGGGCTTGGAGGCTACACCTTC
CDR3 protein: CSATDRGLGGYTF

clone size: .
CDR3 length: 13
J gene: TRBJ2-7
D gene: TRBD1
V gene: TRBV9
CDR3 DNA: TGTGCCAGCAGCCCCGACAGGGGACGCGAGCAGTACTTC
CDR3 protein: CASSPDRGREQYF

clone size: .
CDR3 length: 15
J gene: TRBJ2-5
D gene: .
V gene: TRBV5-1
CDR3 DNA: TGCGCCAGCAGCTTGAGGCAGGGCAGGGAAGAGACCCAGTACTTC
CDR3 protein: CASSLRQGREETQYF

clone size: .
CDR3 length: 13
J gene: TRBJ2-3
D gene: .
V gene: TRBV28
CDR3 DNA: TGTGGCTCAAGGGCTCCCCCCACAGATACGCAGTATTTT
CDR3 protein: CGSRAPPTDTQYF

clone size: .
CDR3 length: 14
J gene: TRBJ2-3
D gene: .
V gene: TRBV29-1
CDR3 DNA: TGCAGCGCCCATCCAGCGGTTAACACAGATACGCAGTATTTT
CDR3 protein: CSAHPAVNTDTQYF

clone size: .
CDR3 length: 16
J gene: TRBJ2-5
D gene: .
V gene: TRBV10-3
CDR3 DNA: TGTGCCATCAGTGACCCCGGGACTCCCCGCGGGGAGACCCAGTACTTC
CDR3 protein: CAISDPGTPRGETQYF

clone size: .
CDR3 length: 16
J gene: TRBJ2-7
D gene: .
V gene: TRBV20-1
CDR3 DNA: TGCAGTGCTAGAAACCCACAAGGTTTCCAGCTCTACGAGCAGTACTTC
CDR3 protein: CSARNPQGFQLYEQYF

clone size: .
CDR3 length: 13
J gene: TRBJ1-2
D gene: .
V gene: TRBV7-9
CDR3 DNA: TGTGCCAGCAGCTTAAAACCGGATGATGGCTACACCTTC
CDR3 protein: CASSLKPDDGYTF

clone size: .
CDR3 length: 13
J gene: TRBJ2-5
D gene: TRBD1
V gene: TRBV20-1
CDR3 DNA: TGCAGTGCTATAAGGACAGGGCAAGAGACCCAGTACTTC
CDR3 protein: CSAIRTGQETQYF

clone size: once
CDR3 length: 15
J gene: TRBJ2-1
D gene: TRBD2
V gene: TRBV27
CDR3 DNA: TGTGCCAGCAGCCTAGCGGCGACGAATTACAATGAGCAGTTCTTC
CDR3 protein: CASSLAATNYNEQFF

clone size: .
CDR3 length: 14
J gene: TRBJ2-2
D gene: .
V gene: TRBV7-2
CDR3 DNA: TGTGCCAGCAGCTTAGTGAGAAACACCGGGGAGCTGTTTTTT
CDR3 protein: CASSLVRNTGELFF

clone size: .
CDR3 length: 10
J gene: TRBJ1-1
D gene: .
V gene: TRBV29-1
CDR3 DNA: TGCAGCGTTGAAAACGGAAGGGTTTTCTTT
CDR3 protein: CSVENGRVFF

clone size: .
CDR3 length: 13
J gene: TRBJ2-5
D gene: .
V gene: TRBV7-2
CDR3 DNA: TGTGCCAGCAGTCACACGTACCAAGAGACCCAGTACTTC
CDR3 protein: CASSHTYQETQYF

clone size: .
CDR3 length: 14
J gene: TRBJ2-7
D gene: TRBD1
V gene: TRBV19
CDR3 DNA: TGTGCCAGTAGATCCGGGACAGGTATCTACGAGCAGTACTTC
CDR3 protein: CASRSGTGIYEQYF

clone size: .
CDR3 length: 14
J gene: TRBJ2-1
D gene: .
V gene: TRBV21-1
CDR3 DNA: TGTGCCAGCAGCAAATTGGACGCGGACAATGAGCAGTTCTTC
CDR3 protein: CASSKLDADNEQFF

clone size: .
CDR3 length: 14
J gene: TRBJ1-2
D gene: .
V gene: TRBV7-8
CDR3 DNA: TGTGCCAGCAGCTTAGGCGATTCTAACTATGGCTACACCTTC
CDR3 protein: CASSLGDSNYGYTF

clone size: .
CDR3 length: 14
J gene: TRBJ2-5
D gene: TRBD2
V gene: TRBV27
CDR3 DNA: TGTGCCAGCCGAGGGACTAGGGGTCGGGAGACCCAGTACTTC
CDR3 protein: CASRGTRGRETQYF

clone size: .
CDR3 length: 14
J gene: TRBJ1-5
D gene: .
V gene: TRBV6-5
CDR3 DNA: TGTGCCAGCAGCAAAAACCGGTACAATCAGCCCCAGCATTTT
CDR3 protein: CASSKNRYNQPQHF

clone size: .
CDR3 length: 10
J gene: TRBJ2-3
D gene: .
V gene: TRBV2
CDR3 DNA: TGTGCCAGCTTTAAAGATACGCAGTATTTT
CDR3 protein: CASFKDTQYF

clone size: .
CDR3 length: 13
J gene: TRBJ1-1
D gene: .
V gene: TRBV12-3/TRBV12-4
CDR3 DNA: TGTGCCAGCAGTTTAGCAGGCGACACTGAAGCTTTCTTT
CDR3 protein: CASSLAGDTEAFF

clone size: .
CDR3 length: 15
J gene: TRBJ1-2
D gene: TRBD1
V gene: TRBV7-9
CDR3 DNA: TGTGCCAGCAGCCAGACCGACAGGGAAGCCTATGGCTACACCTTC
CDR3 protein: CASSQTDREAYGYTF

clone size: .
CDR3 length: 14
J gene: TRBJ2-7
D gene: .
V gene: TRBV5-1
CDR3 DNA: TGCGCCAGCAGCTTGGATCTGGACAGCTACGAGCAGTACTTC
CDR3 protein: CASSLDLDSYEQYF

clone size: .
CDR3 length: 15
J gene: TRBJ2-5
D gene: .
V gene: TRBV10-3
CDR3 DNA: TGTGCCATCAGTGAGTCTACAGTAATCCAAGAGACCCAGTACTTC
CDR3 protein: CAISESTVIQETQYF

clone size: .
CDR3 length: 14
J gene: TRBJ2-7
D gene: .
V gene: TRBV7-6
CDR3 DNA: TGTGCCAGCAGCTTAGCGGGTCCTCCCTACGAGCAGTACTTC
CDR3 protein: CASSLAGPPYEQYF